These 25 T cell receptor beta chains share one sample of origin, sequenced in a study of response to subunit inactivated influenza vaccine. Each CDR3 protein gets one entry after TCRdb re-called the RT-PCR reads with MiXCR. Among some 570,000 distinct CDR3 sequences, about 10% were seen once, and the ten largest hold more than 9.5%. This same sample was also taken into another study, of T cells expressing NK-cell markers. That work adds: With UMIs, 5'RACE template switching was used to make TCR beta cDNA.

Specimen: PBMCs from blood, collected on the day of vaccination. Receptors originate from a man aged 50 or older who received an inactivated influenza vaccine.

This clonotype turned up a few times. The genes are TRBV5-6 and TRBJ2-7, with 7 nucleotides matching TRBD2. V dropped 5 bases and J dropped 5; count of bases not matched to a gene: 7. CDR1 SGHDT and CDR2 YYEEEE come from the germline V gene. The CDR3 length is 13 residues. CDR3 sequence: CASSPGTTHEQYF. The CDR3 DNA reads TGTGCCAGCAGTCCCGGGACTACCCACGAGCAGTACTTC.

The CDR3 sequence is CATRRPGTGDYEQYF. The DNA of the CDR3 is TGTGCCACCAGGAGACCCGGGACAGGGGACTACGAGCAGTACTTC. V usage is TRBV15 and J usage is TRBJ2-7, with 10 bases aligning to TRBD1. From germline, CDR1 is LNHNV and CDR2 YYDKDF (reference sequence). The CDR3 sequence is 15 residues long. J gave up 3 bases and V 6 bases, and 8 bases lay outside the gene matches.

This sequence joins TRBV28 and TRBJ2-5; TRBD2 aligns across 8 bases. Unmatched junction bases numbered 12, after V lost 5 bases and J lost 7 bases. The CDR3 covers 15 residues. Germline V gene sequence: CDR1 MDHEN, CDR2 SYDVKM. Here the CDR3 DNA reads TGTGCCAGCAGTAACTTAGCGGGGATCTTGGGGACCCAGTACTTC. Protein sequence: CASSNLAGILGTQYF.

This clonotype was seen a handful of times. This rearrangement joins TRBV6-1 to TRBJ2-7, with TRBD1 matching over 9 bases. J lost 0 bases, V lost 6 bases, and 6 bases had no gene match. The CDR3 has 15 residues. Germline loops: CDR1 MNHNS, CDR2 SASEGT. The CDR3 loop reads CASSPGQGSSYEQYF. Here the CDR3 DNA reads TGTGCCAGCAGCCCTGGACAGGGGAGCTCCTACGAGCAGTACTTC.

The V call is TRBV18, the J call TRBJ2-7; D is undetermined. Germline lookup yields CDR1 KGHSH and CDR2 LQKENI. The CDR3 runs 12 residues. The V end lost 2 bases, the J end lost 6 bases, and 8 bases lay between the germline ends. CDR3 DNA: TGTGCCAGCTCACCAATTTCGGGCGAGCAGTACTTC. Its translation: CASSPISGEQYF.

This clonotype came up a few times. The V and J genes are TRBV10-1 and TRBJ2-7, with TRBD1 matching 7 bases. This CDR3 region has 13 residues. Germline V lookup: CDR1 WNHNN, CDR2 SYGVQD (reference sequence). With 6 bases clipped from V and 6 bases from J, the junction kept 8 bases outside the gene matches. The CDR3 nucleotides are TGCGCCAGCAGCCGGGACAGACTCGGCGAGCAGTACTTC. The encoded protein is CASSRDRLGEQYF.

This clonotype appeared a few times. The chain couples TRBV10-3 to TRBJ1-2; D unclear. The V gene's germline CDR1 is ENHRY and CDR2 SYGVKD. Trimming stripped 4 bases from V and 5 bases from J, with 11 bases between. The CDR3 contains 13 residues. In DNA form, the CDR3 reads TGTGCCATCAGTGTTTCAGACGGTTATGGCTACACCTTC. The encoded protein is CAISVSDGYGYTF.

The chain carries TRBV6-5 and TRBJ1-5; D possibly corresponds to TRBD1 (6 bases). Trimming left V 4 bases short and J 5 bases short, with 12 bases between. The CDR3 is 14 amino acids. Germline V gene data show CDR1 as MNHEY and CDR2 as SVGAGI. The CDR3 nucleotides are TGTGCCAGCAGTTCTACGCGACAGGATCAGCCCCAGCATTTT. Encoded protein: CASSSTRQDQPQHF.

A few counts support this clonotype. The rearrangement joins TRBV24-1 to TRBJ2-5, with 7 bases that match TRBD1. The V gene's germline CDR1 is KGHDR and CDR2 SFDVKD. Losses at the gene ends were 2 bases for V and 5 bases for J; bases not matched to a gene: 7. The CDR3 contains 15 residues. The CDR3 loop reads CATSDSRRGYETQYF. DNA of the CDR3: TGTGCCACCAGTGATTCTCGCAGGGGGTATGAGACCCAGTACTTC.

This clonotype was seen more than once but under ten times. The J gene is TRBJ2-5, the V gene TRBV6-1; 8 bases fit TRBD1. The V gene's germline CDR1 is MNHNS and CDR2 SASEGT. The CDR3 loop spans 12 amino acids. With V trimmed by 11 bases and J by 5 bases, 7 bases remained unmatched. CDR3 loop: CAGSTGVETQYF. In DNA, the CDR3 is TGTGCCGGATCGACAGGGGTGGAGACCCAGTACTTC.

J is TRBJ2-7 and V is TRBV6-2 or TRBV6-3; no definite D call. Looked up from germline, CDR1 is MNHEY and CDR2 is SVGEGT. CDR3 size: 9 residues. In DNA form, the CDR3 reads TGTGGGTGTATCTACGAGCAGTACTTC. Translated: CGCIYEQYF.

CDR3 DNA sequence: TGTGCCAGCAGCTTAGGGGCCGCAACGGGTGAAAAACTGTTTTTT. Amino acid sequence: CASSLGAATGEKLFF. V usage is TRBV7-9 and J usage is TRBJ1-4; D ambiguous. Germline V gene lookup returns CDR1 SEHNR and CDR2 FQNEAQ (reference sequence). The germline V and J ends were trimmed by 1 base and 7 bases, with 13 bases remaining between them. The CDR3 has 15 amino acids.

The rearrangement uses TRBV6-4 and TRBJ1-1, with D perhaps matching TRBD1 (6 bases). This CDR3 is 12 amino acids long. Trimming pared 7 bases from V and 4 bases from J, leaving 10 bases between. Germline loops: CDR1 MRHNA, CDR2 SNTAGT. The CDR3 DNA reads as TGTGCCAGCATCCGAGGGGGCACTGAAGCTTTCTTT. Protein: CASIRGGTEAFF.

This clonotype was detected ten times or more. This chain connects TRBV29-1 to TRBJ2-2, with D possibly matching TRBD2 (5 bases). This CDR3 spans 13 amino acids. Trimming removed 8 bases from V and 2 bases from J, with 12 bases in between. CDR1 SQVTM and CDR2 ANQGSEA come from the germline V gene. For the CDR3, the DNA is TGCAGCACATGGACTGGTAACACCGGGGAGCTGTTTTTT. It translates to CSTWTGNTGELFF.

In its sample, this clonotype was seen many times. The chain has TRBV5-1 and TRBJ2-2, with D tentatively TRBD1 (6 bases). Trimming shortened V by 5 bases and J by 6 bases, and 11 bases separated the two germline ends. CDR3 length equals 13 residues. Germline CDR1 SGHRS, CDR2 YFSETQ. The CDR3 region is CASRNRDPGELFF. The CDR3 DNA reads TGCGCCAGCAGAAACAGGGATCCCGGGGAGCTGTTTTTT.

The chain uses TRBV29-1 and TRBJ2-2, with a weak D call TRBD1 (6 bases). Per the germline V gene, CDR1 is SQVTM and CDR2 is ANQGSEA. This CDR3 region has 12 residues. The V end lost 6 bases, the J end lost 6 bases, and 11 bases lay between the germline ends. The DNA for the CDR3 is TGCAGCGTCGCCAAGGGGGCCGGGGAGCTGTTTTTT. Residues: CSVAKGAGELFF.

In DNA form, the CDR3 reads TGTGCCAGCAGCTTCACACCTGGGGGAACCGGGGAGCTGTTTTTT. This encodes CASSFTPGGTGELFF. The chain employs TRBV12-3 or TRBV12-4 and TRBJ2-2; possibly TRBD1 or TRBD2 for D (5 bases each). The V end was cut by 6 bases, the J end by 5 bases, with 16 bases between. This CDR3 is 15 amino acids long.

This clonotype was seen only a few times. This chain connects TRBV12-3 or TRBV12-4 to TRBJ2-2, with a weak D call TRBD1 (5 bases). The CDR3 has 15 amino acids. V gave up 6 bases and J gave up 4 bases, with 15 bases separating them. The CDR3 DNA is TGTGCCAGCAGCGTGCGGCAGGGCGGCACCGGGGAGCTGTTTTTT. It translates to CASSVRQGGTGELFF.

This chain connects TRBV28 to TRBJ2-1, with D unclear. The CDR3 extends over 15 amino acids. V gave up 2 bases and J gave up 0 bases, with 8 bases separating them. CDR1 is MDHEN and CDR2 is SYDVKM in the germline V gene. Written as DNA, the CDR3 is TGTGCCAGCAGTTTACCCTACCGCTCCTACAATGAGCAGTTCTTC. It encodes CASSLPYRSYNEQFF.

This clonotype was counted a few times. The J gene is TRBJ2-1, the V gene TRBV18; 11 nucleotides align to TRBD2. Germline lookup yields CDR1 KGHSH and CDR2 LQKENI. This CDR3 contains 17 residues. Trimming at V came to 1 base and at J to 5 bases, leaving 7 bases not matched to a gene. The CDR3 sequence is CASSPRASGGKHNEQFF. CDR3 nucleotide sequence: TGTGCCAGCTCACCACGGGCTAGCGGGGGGAAACACAATGAGCAGTTCTTC.

V gene TRBV28 combines with J gene TRBJ1-5; 7 bases line up with TRBD1. Germline V gene lookup returns CDR1 MDHEN and CDR2 SYDVKM. The V gene end was trimmed by 10 bases and the J gene end by 7 bases; junction bases not matched to a gene: 13. The CDR3 totals 14 residues. Written as DNA, the CDR3 is TGTGCCACCAAGGGAGGGGGCACTGGGCAGCCCCAGCATTTT. Translation: CATKGGGTGQPQHF. The full variable domain, in which reference TRBV28 and TRBJ1-5 provide the parts outside the CDR3, is DVKVTQSSRYLVKRTGEKVFLECVQDMDHENMFWYRQDPGLGLRLIYFSYDVKMKEKGDIPEGYSVSREKKERFSLILESASTNQTSMYLCATKGGGTGQPQHFGDGTRLSIL.

This clonotype showed up just a few times. This chain connects TRBV20-1 to TRBJ2-7, with D tentatively TRBD1 or TRBD2 (5 bases each). The length of the CDR3 is 18 residues. The germline CDR1 and CDR2 sequences are DFQATT and SNEGSKA (reference sequence). V lost 0 bases, J lost 1 base, and 22 bases lay in between. CDR3 amino acids: CSARDTRLGGGGSYEQYF. The CDR3 DNA reads TGCAGTGCTAGAGATACCCGATTAGGTGGGGGTGGGTCCTACGAGCAGTACTTC.

The gene calls are TRBV12-3 or TRBV12-4 and TRBJ2-1, with D maybe TRBD2 (6 bases). CDR3 length equals 13 residues. V gave up 5 bases and J gave up 6 bases, with 11 bases separating them. The CDR3 reads CASSAGGPNEQFF. CDR3 nucleotide sequence: TGTGCCAGCAGTGCAGGAGGGCCCAATGAGCAGTTCTTC.

This clonotype was counted a few times. The rearrangement joins TRBV9 to TRBJ1-1, with a tentative D call TRBD1 (6 bases). V lost 3 bases and J lost 0, with 12 bases in between. The CDR3 contains 15 residues. Germline loops: CDR1 SGDLS, CDR2 YYNGEE. The CDR3 DNA follows: TGTGCCAGCAGCGCGGGGGGGGGCGTGAACACTGAAGCTTTCTTT. This sequence encodes CASSAGGGVNTEAFF.

This rearrangement joins TRBV14 to TRBJ2-7, with no clear D. Deletions cut 0 bases from V and 4 bases from J, with 10 bases between. The germline V gene encodes CDR1 SGHDN and CDR2 FVKESK. The CDR3 consists of 14 residues. CDR3 loop: CASSQDWGYYEQYF. Here the CDR3 DNA reads TGTGCCAGCAGCCAAGATTGGGGATATTACGAGCAGTACTTC.